A selection of T cell receptor beta chains follows, all from one sample in a study of blood T cell repertoires in COVID-19. Profiled with immunoSEQ multiplex PCR; TCRdb holds only in-frame clones, not every one. The sample lists more than 150,000 clones; around 91% were seen once. Source material: peripheral blood. Receptors were obtained from a man aged 50-59 years with acute or convalescent COVID-19. Each CDR3 is given with its conserved first and last residue. The order of the fields is J gene, V gene, clone size, D gene, CDR3 protein, CDR3 DNA. D genes are given only for firm matches. Not every row has a clone size; where given, it reads once, few, many or a size class.

TRBJ1-1,TRBV7-9,.,.,CASSWSPRREAFF,TGTGCCAGCAGCTGGTCCCCACGCAGGGAAGCTTTCTTT
TRBJ1-2,TRBV27,.,TRBD1,CASSPTGGEYGYTF,TGTGCCAGCAGCCCTACAGGGGGCGAATATGGCTACACCTTC
TRBJ2-6,TRBV3-1/TRBV3-2,.,.,CASSHWRSGANVLTF,TGTGCCAGCAGCCACTGGAGGTCTGGGGCCAACGTCCTGACTTTC
TRBJ1-3,TRBV4-2,once,.,CASSQEGGSGNTIYF,TGTGCCAGCAGCCAAGAGGGGGGGAGTGGAAACACCATATATTTT
TRBJ1-2,TRBV27,once,TRBD1,CASSPYPPATGGGYGYTF,TGTGCCAGCAGTCCCTACCCCCCCGCCACAGGGGGCGGCTATGGCTACACCTTC
TRBJ2-7,TRBV9,.,.,CASSVDQAPYEQYF,TGTGCCAGCAGCGTAGACCAGGCGCCCTACGAGCAGTACTTC
TRBJ2-5,TRBV5-4,.,.,CASSPRGSQETQYF,TGTGCCAGCAGCCCGCGGGGCTCGCAAGAGACCCAGTACTTC
TRBJ1-2,TRBV7-5,.,.,CARSTYDQGPSGYTF,TGTGCCAGAAGCACTTACGACCAGGGTCCGTCGGGCTACACCTTC
TRBJ2-7,TRBV18,once,TRBD1,CASSHPDRAYEQYF,TGTGCCAGCTCCCACCCGGACAGGGCTTACGAGCAGTACTTC
TRBJ1-5,TRBV24-1,.,.,CATYNSRVLRPQHF,TGTGCCACCTATAACAGCAGGGTCCTACGGCCCCAGCATTTT
TRBJ1-1,TRBV18,.,.,CASSRDSGVTEAFF,TGTGCCAGCTCACGGGACTCCGGGGTCACTGAAGCTTTCTTT
TRBJ1-4,TRBV5-1,.,.,CASSLAGNNEKLFF,TGCGCCAGCAGCTTGGCGGGAAATAATGAAAAACTGTTTTTT
TRBJ1-2,TRBV28,.,TRBD1,CASSQPGGWVYGYTF,TGTGCCAGCAGTCAACCAGGGGGCTGGGTCTATGGCTACACCTTC
TRBJ1-1,TRBV30,.,TRBD1,CAWSIGDRGSFF,TGTGCCTGGAGCATTGGGGACAGGGGCTCTTTCTTT
TRBJ1-4,TRBV19,.,.,CASSIGTTNEKLFF,TGTGCCAGTAGTATCGGGACAACTAATGAAAAACTGTTTTTT
TRBJ1-5,TRBV2,.,.,CASSRSPNQPQHF,TGTGCCAGCAGTCGGAGCCCTAATCAGCCCCAGCATTTT
TRBJ1-1,TRBV3-1/TRBV3-2,.,.,CASSRALNTEAFF,TGTGCCAGCAGCCGGGCCTTGAACACTGAAGCTTTCTTT
TRBJ1-6,TRBV28,.,.,CASSFGSPLHF,TGTGCCAGCAGTTTTGGCTCACCCCTCCACTTT
TRBJ1-2,TRBV19,.,.,CASSMYIFGYTF,TGTGCCAGTAGTATGTATATTTTTGGCTACACCTTC
TRBJ2-1,TRBV6-5,once,TRBD2,CASRRGGRSTEQFF,TGTGCCAGCAGACGGGGGGGCCGCTCCACTGAGCAGTTCTTC
TRBJ2-5,TRBV15,.,TRBD2,CATSRIAGGRETQYF,TGTGCCACCAGCCGGATAGCGGGGGGGAGAGAGACCCAGTACTTC
TRBJ1-2,TRBV29-1,.,.,CSVLGPGAGYGYTF,TGCAGCGTCTTGGGACCCGGGGCGGGGTATGGCTACACCTTC
TRBJ1-6,TRBV28,once,.,CASSSYPFSPLHF,TGTGCCAGCAGTTCCTACCCCTTTTCACCCCTCCACTTT
TRBJ1-4,TRBV5-1,.,.,CATQGLGEKLFF,TGCGCCACACAGGGCTTAGGTGAAAAACTGTTTTTT
TRBJ1-1,TRBV19,.,.,CASSSNRGTEAFF,TGTGCCAGTAGTTCTAATAGGGGGACTGAAGCTTTCTTT
TRBJ2-5,TRBV7-9,.,TRBD2,CASSLDSAGETQYF,TGTGCCAGCAGCTTAGACTCGGCGGGGGAAACCCAGTACTTC
TRBJ2-3,TRBV5-1,.,TRBD1,CASSLGQGGQEQYF,TGCGCCAGCAGCTTGGGACAGGGGGGTCAGGAGCAGTATTTT
TRBJ2-2,TRBV6-2/TRBV6-3,few,TRBD1,CASSWQPTSGGVGGELFF,TGTGCCAGCAGTTGGCAACCTACCTCAGGGGGCGTTGGCGGGGAGCTGTTTTTT
TRBJ2-7,TRBV27,.,.,CASSLRVTYEQYF,TGTGCCAGCAGTTTAAGAGTTACCTACGAGCAGTACTTC
TRBJ1-2,TRBV6-4,.,.,CASSPRRDSYGYTF,TGTGCCAGCTCACCCCGCAGGGACTCATATGGCTACACCTTC
TRBJ2-7,TRBV12-3/TRBV12-4,once,.,CASGPEGHEQYF,TGTGCCAGCGGCCCCGAGGGCCACGAGCAGTACTTC
TRBJ2-3,TRBV30,.,TRBD2,CAWTQTSGGTSTDTQYF,TGTGCCTGGACGCAGACTAGCGGGGGAACCAGCACAGATACGCAGTATTTT
TRBJ1-2,TRBV6-1,.,.,CASSEEGALGGYTF,TGTGCCAGCAGTGAAGAGGGAGCCCTTGGGGGCTACACCTTC
TRBJ2-3,TRBV29-1,.,TRBD2,CSVEGLAGQNTDTQYF,TGCAGCGTTGAAGGGCTAGCGGGGCAAAACACAGATACGCAGTATTTT
TRBJ2-5,TRBV5-6,.,.,CASSPVVSQETQYF,TGTGCCAGCAGCCCCGTGGTGAGCCAAGAGACCCAGTACTTC
TRBJ2-2,TRBV2,once,TRBD2,CASSGGRLRELFF,TGTGCCAGCAGCGGCGGGAGGCTCCGGGAGCTGTTTTTT
TRBJ2-5,TRBV18,.,.,CASSPPLETQYF,TGTGCCAGCTCACCACCCTTGGAGACCCAGTACTTC
TRBJ1-4,TRBV5-5,.,TRBD1,CASSLPTGTTNEKLFF,TGTGCCAGCAGCCTCCCGACAGGGACGACTAATGAAAAACTGTTTTTT